The rows below give T cell receptor beta chains drawn from one sample of a study of T-cell reconstitution after alpha-beta-depleted transplantation in children. TCRdb re-called the PCR reads through MiXCR, storing one row per CDR3 protein. This sample yields around 680,000 distinct CDR3 sequences, of which roughly 17% are seen a single time; about 1.1% belongs to the top ten. Material: PBMCs from the stem cell graft donor, obtained from the stem cell graft. Every receptor here comes from a human donor who donated a stem cell graft to a child with acute myeloid leukemia. Each CDR3 is given with its conserved first and last residue. The D gene is left open where the match is weak. Size is omitted from some rows. Given values are once, few, many or a class for expanded clones.

v_call	clone_size	j_call	cdr3_length	d_call	cdr3_aa	cdr3_nt
TRBV11-2	.	TRBJ2-1	13	.	CASRLIVAAEQFF	TGTGCCAGCAGGCTTATAGTAGCGGCTGAGCAGTTCTTC
TRBV29-1	.	TRBJ1-1	14	.	CSVEDLQGNTEAFF	TGCAGCGTTGAAGATCTGCAGGGAAACACTGAAGCTTTCTTT
TRBV5-1	few	TRBJ2-4	15	TRBD2	CASSLSGATKNIQYF	TGCGCCAGCAGCTTAAGCGGGGCAACCAAAAACATTCAGTACTTC
TRBV28	few	TRBJ1-2	16	.	CASSFPGFRQFVGYTF	TGTGCCAGCAGTTTTCCCGGTTTTCGACAGTTTGTGGGCTACACCTTC
TRBV28	.	TRBJ1-2	15	TRBD1	CASSMTGGESYGYTF	TGTGCCAGCAGCATGACAGGGGGCGAGAGCTATGGCTACACCTTC
TRBV6-1	many	TRBJ2-1	13	.	CASGSGGYNEQFF	TGTGCCAGCGGGTCAGGAGGATACAATGAGCAGTTCTTC
TRBV29-1	once	TRBJ1-2	12	.	CSVENGYYGYTF	TGCAGCGTTGAGAACGGTTACTATGGCTACACCTTC
TRBV7-2	.	TRBJ2-3	15	.	CASSSQDAVTDTQYF	TGTGCCAGCAGCTCCCAAGATGCGGTCACAGATACGCAGTATTTT
TRBV6-1	many	TRBJ2-5	15	TRBD1	CASSPLTGAGKTQYF	TGTGCCAGCAGTCCCCTGACAGGGGCGGGAAAGACCCAGTACTTC
TRBV29-1	many	TRBJ2-5	13	.	CSVPGGLRETQYF	TGCAGCGTCCCGGGGGGCCTTAGAGAGACCCAGTACTTC
TRBV10-3	.	TRBJ2-5	16	TRBD2	CAISGGSGGAEETHYF	TGTGCCATCAGTGGGGGGAGCGGGGGGGCCGAAGAGACCCATTACTTC
TRBV7-3	.	TRBJ1-2	15	TRBD1	CASSLSGTGSYGYTF	TGTGCCAGCAGCTTGTCCGGGACAGGGTCCTATGGCTACACCTTC
TRBV11-2	.	TRBJ1-3	18	.	CASRYRGGQLFGGNTIYF	TGTGCCAGCAGATACCGTGGCGGACAGCTCTTCGGCGGAAACACCATATATTTT
TRBV7-9	few	TRBJ2-1	15	.	CASSLAGPKDNEQFF	TGTGCCAGCAGCTTAGCGGGGCCAAAAGACAATGAGCAGTTCTTC
TRBV20-1	few	TRBJ1-1	15	.	CSARAEGVMNTEAFF	TGCAGTGCTAGAGCCGAGGGGGTTATGAACACTGAAGCTTTCTTT
TRBV12-3/TRBV12-4	many	TRBJ2-5	13	TRBD1	CASRGTDQETQYF	TGTGCCAGCAGGGGGACAGACCAAGAGACCCAGTACTTC